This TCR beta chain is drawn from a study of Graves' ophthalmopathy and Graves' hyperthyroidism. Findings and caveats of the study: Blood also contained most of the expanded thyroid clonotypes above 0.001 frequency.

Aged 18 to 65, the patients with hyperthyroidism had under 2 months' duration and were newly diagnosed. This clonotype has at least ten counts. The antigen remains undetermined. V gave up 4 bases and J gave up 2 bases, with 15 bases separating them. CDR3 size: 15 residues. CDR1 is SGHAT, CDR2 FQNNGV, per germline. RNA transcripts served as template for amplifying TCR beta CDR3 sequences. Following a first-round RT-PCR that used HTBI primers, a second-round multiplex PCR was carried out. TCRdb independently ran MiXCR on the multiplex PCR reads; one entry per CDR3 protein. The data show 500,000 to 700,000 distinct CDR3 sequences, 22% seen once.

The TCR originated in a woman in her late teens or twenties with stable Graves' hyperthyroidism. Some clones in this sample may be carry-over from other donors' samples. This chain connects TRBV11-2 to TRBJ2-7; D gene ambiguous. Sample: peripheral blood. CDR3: CASSSPRSNAYEQYF. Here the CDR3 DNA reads TGTGCCAGCAGCTCCCCCCGTTCGAACGCCTACGAGCAGTACTTC.